Listed here are 10 T cell receptor beta chains from one sample, sequenced in a study of T-cell memory formation after mild COVID-19. Each CDR3 protein gets one entry after TCRdb re-called the 5' RACE reads with MiXCR. Of a few hundred thousand distinct CDR3 sequences listed, roughly 15% are singletons. Sequencing used PBMCs or a T cell subset sorted from them (not recorded which). The receptors come from a man in his late teens or twenties who had mild COVID-19 (a few samples of this study predate the infection). Cell type and time point are not known.

This clonotype has ten or more counts. The chain is built from TRBV4-2 and TRBJ2-5; D gene uncertain. Germline-derived CDR1 and CDR2 are LGHNA and YNFKEQ. V lost 0 bases to trimming and J lost 5 bases, with 7 bases between them. The CDR3 is made up of 13 amino acids. The CDR3 region is CASSQDPRETQYF. Here the CDR3 DNA reads TGTGCCAGCAGCCAAGATCCGAGGGAGACCCAGTACTTC.

This clonotype was detected only a few times. This chain uses TRBV5-6 with TRBJ2-5; D ambiguous. Germline CDR1 SGHDT, CDR2 YYEEEE. This CDR3 is built from 12 residues. Trimming pared 0 bases from V and 10 bases from J, leaving 10 bases between. Written as DNA, the CDR3 is TGTGCCAGCAGCTTGGCGTCACGGATCCAGTACTTC. Amino acid sequence: CASSLASRIQYF.

V is TRBV10-2 and J is TRBJ2-7; D remains unclear. This CDR3 region has 12 residues. V lost 7 bases, J lost 4 bases, and 11 bases lay in between. In germline, CDR1 is WSHSY, CDR2 SAAADI. In nucleotides, the CDR3 is TGCGCCAGCATATCACCCGCTTACGAGCAGTACTTC. The encoded protein is CASISPAYEQYF.

This chain uses TRBV9 with TRBJ2-3; D ambiguous. The CDR3 contains 13 residues. Trimming shortened V by 4 bases and J by 6 bases, and 12 bases separated the two germline ends. Germline V gives CDR1 SGDLS, CDR2 YYNGEE. The CDR3 spells CASSREELDTQYF. The CDR3 DNA follows: TGTGCCAGCAGCAGGGAAGAACTCGATACGCAGTATTTT.

This clonotype was observed a handful of times. The chain combines TRBV11-2 with TRBJ2-7; 14 nucleotides agree with TRBD2. Germline assignment: CDR1 SGHAT and CDR2 FQNNGV. The trim removed 5 bases at V and 7 bases at J, leaving 10 bases unmatched. This CDR3 has 16 amino acids. The CDR3 is CASSGLAGGPGGEQYF. As DNA, the CDR3 is TGTGCCAGCAGCGGACTAGCGGGGGGTCCCGGAGGGGAGCAGTACTTC.

The rearrangement links TRBV2 to TRBJ2-7; TRBD1 agrees at 9 bases. Looked up from germline, CDR1 is SNHLY and CDR2 is FYNNEI. The CDR3 contains 14 residues. Losses at the gene ends were 10 bases for V and 5 bases for J; bases not matched to a gene: 12. In nucleotides, the CDR3 is TGTGCCACGATTGGACAGGGGATCCAAGACGAGCAGTACGTC. It yields the protein CATIGQGIQDEQYV.

A few counts support this clonotype. The J gene is TRBJ1-5, the V gene TRBV5-1; tentatively, D is TRBD1 (6 bases). This CDR3 is 15 amino acids long. Per the germline V gene, CDR1 is SGHRS and CDR2 is YFSETQ. Trimming took off 3 bases at V and 2 bases at J, with 12 bases between the two ends. Here the CDR3 DNA reads TGCGCCAGCAGCTCAGGGGTCGGCGGCAATCAGCCCCAGCATTTT. Its protein is CASSSGVGGNQPQHF.

The chain recombines TRBV18 with TRBJ1-2, with D possibly being TRBD1 (6 bases). V dropped 2 bases and J dropped 4 bases, with 17 bases sitting between them. Germline V lookup: CDR1 KGHSH, CDR2 LQKENI. The CDR3 loop spans 16 amino acids. The CDR3 is CASSPEGGGSAYGYTF. The CDR3 region has the DNA TGTGCCAGCTCACCAGAAGGAGGGGGTAGCGCCTATGGCTACACCTTC.

This clonotype was seen only a few times. The chain has TRBV12-3 or TRBV12-4 and TRBJ1-4; no definite D call. CDR3 length: 12 amino acids. Trimming took 7 bases from V and 8 from J, leaving 11 bases between them. CDR3 region: CASTQTEEKLFF. The CDR3 region has the DNA TGTGCCAGCACCCAGACGGAAGAAAAACTGTTTTTT.

The sample holds a few counts of this clonotype. The chain couples TRBV3-1 to TRBJ2-1; 10 bases are a match to TRBD2. The CDR3 totals 15 residues. The germline gives CDR1 LGHDT, CDR2 YNNKEL (reference sequence). Germline trimming cut 4 bases from V and 8 bases from J; bases unmatched to any gene: 8. The CDR3 sequence: CASSLGTSDLDEQFF. Here the CDR3 DNA reads TGTGCCAGCAGCCTAGGGACTAGCGACCTGGATGAGCAGTTCTTC.